Included here is one T cell receptor beta chain sequence, with context. TCRdb reprocessed the RT-PCR reads with MiXCR, giving one entry per CDR3 protein. The sample records about 680,000 distinct CDR3 sequences, 13% to 15% being singletons. Sequencing used memory CD4+ T cells from blood. The sequence came from a female donor in good health, serving as a healthy control.

The CDR3 reads CASSKGLADSYNEQFF. The CDR3 DNA is TGCGCCAGCAGCAAGGGACTAGCGGACTCCTACAATGAGCAGTTCTTC. The chain recombines TRBV5-1 with TRBJ2-1, with 11 bases identical to TRBD2. This CDR3 spans 16 amino acids. The trim removed 4 bases at V and 0 bases at J, leaving 3 bases unmatched. CDR1 is SGHRS, CDR2 YFSETQ, per germline.